This T cell receptor beta chain was obtained from a study of cytomegalovirus exposure and HLA in healthy donors. Study findings and constraints: The authors assumed roughly uniform sequencing depth across donors for presence/absence analyses. Fewer N-insertions (relative to the roughly 610-donor mean) were reportedly seen in an Asian-associated ancestry cluster in a later analysis.

The CDR3 sequence is 18 residues long. The V segment lost 0 bases and the J segment 0 bases; nucleotides outside the gene matches: 7. Germline CDR1 reads ENHRY; CDR2 reads SYGVKD. Points on this clone: Antigen specificity is unknown.

The study ran its PCR with 60 Vbeta and 13 Jbeta primers. Profiling relied on immunoSEQ multiplex PCR, and the TCRdb table lists in-frame clones only, not all of them. This sample has a few hundred thousand clones, with around 83% found just once. The sample was PBMCs. The rearrangement joins TRBV10-3 to TRBJ1-4; 7 nucleotides match TRBD1. The source of this sequence is a woman aged 50 to 65 in good health and CMV-seropositive. The CDR3 protein is CAISESLDRFSTNEKLFF. The CDR3, as DNA: TGTGCCATCAGTGAGTCGCTGGACAGGTTTTCAACTAATGAAAAACTGTTTTTT.